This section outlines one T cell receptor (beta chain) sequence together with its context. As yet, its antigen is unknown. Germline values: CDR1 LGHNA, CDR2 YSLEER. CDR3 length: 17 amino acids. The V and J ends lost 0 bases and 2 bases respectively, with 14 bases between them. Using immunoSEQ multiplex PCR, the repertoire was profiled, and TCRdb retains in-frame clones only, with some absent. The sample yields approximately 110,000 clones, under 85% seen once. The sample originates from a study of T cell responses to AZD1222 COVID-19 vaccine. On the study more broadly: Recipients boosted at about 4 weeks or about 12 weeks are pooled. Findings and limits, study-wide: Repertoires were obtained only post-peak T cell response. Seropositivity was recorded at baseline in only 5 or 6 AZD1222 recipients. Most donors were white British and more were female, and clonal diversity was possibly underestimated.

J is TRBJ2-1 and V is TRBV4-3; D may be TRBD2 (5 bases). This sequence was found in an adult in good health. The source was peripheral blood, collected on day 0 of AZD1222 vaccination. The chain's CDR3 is CASSQDERLAAYNEQFF. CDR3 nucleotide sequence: TGCGCCAGCAGCCAAGACGAACGCCTAGCCGCCTACAATGAGCAGTTCTTC.